Included here is one TCR beta chain sequence, with context. Its matching antigen is unknown. The data stem from a study of cytomegalovirus exposure and HLA in healthy donors. Findings of the study overall: Cytomegalovirus-associated status was assigned to 164 TCR beta chains.

PCR employed 60 Vbeta and 13 Jbeta primers. Here immunoSEQ multiplex PCR was the method, and the copy in TCRdb shows in-frame clones only, minus some. The sample data list 90,000 to 150,000 clones. Material: PBMCs. The clonotype was recovered from a young man in good health and CMV-seronegative.

The CDR3 sequence: CASSLYRGDYGYTF. The CDR3 bases are TGTGCCAGCAGTCTCTACAGGGGAGACTATGGCTACACCTTC. The chain joins TRBV27 to TRBJ1-2; 7 bases line up with TRBD1. The CDR3 consists of 14 residues. With 5 bases clipped from V and 3 bases from J, the junction kept 6 bases outside the gene matches. Germline assignment: CDR1 MNHEY and CDR2 SMNVEV (reference sequence).